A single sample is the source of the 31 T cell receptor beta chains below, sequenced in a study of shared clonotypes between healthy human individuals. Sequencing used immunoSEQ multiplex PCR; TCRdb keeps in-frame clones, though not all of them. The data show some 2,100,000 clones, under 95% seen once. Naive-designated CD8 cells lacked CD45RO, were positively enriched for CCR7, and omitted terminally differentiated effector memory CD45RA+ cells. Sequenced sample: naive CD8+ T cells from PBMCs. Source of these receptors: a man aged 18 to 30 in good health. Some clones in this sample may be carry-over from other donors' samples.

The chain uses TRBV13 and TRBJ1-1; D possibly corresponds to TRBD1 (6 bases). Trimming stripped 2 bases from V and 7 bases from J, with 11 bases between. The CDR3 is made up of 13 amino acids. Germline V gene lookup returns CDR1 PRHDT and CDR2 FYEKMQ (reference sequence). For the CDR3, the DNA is TGTGCCAGCAGCTTAAGGGGGGGCGGTGAAGCTTTCTTT. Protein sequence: CASSLRGGGEAFF.

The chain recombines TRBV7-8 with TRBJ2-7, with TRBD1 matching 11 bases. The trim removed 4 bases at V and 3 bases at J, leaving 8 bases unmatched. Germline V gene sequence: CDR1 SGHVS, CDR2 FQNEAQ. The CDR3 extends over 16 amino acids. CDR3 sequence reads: CASSWRTGGEGYEQYF. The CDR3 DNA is TGTGCCAGCAGCTGGAGGACAGGGGGCGAAGGCTACGAGCAGTACTTC.

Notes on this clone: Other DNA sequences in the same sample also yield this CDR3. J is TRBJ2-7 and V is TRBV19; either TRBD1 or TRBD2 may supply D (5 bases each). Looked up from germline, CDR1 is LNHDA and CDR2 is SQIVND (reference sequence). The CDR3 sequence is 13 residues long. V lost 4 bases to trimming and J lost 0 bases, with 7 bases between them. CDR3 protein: CASSTGSSYEQYF. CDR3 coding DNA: TGTGCCAGTAGTACAGGGAGCTCCTACGAGCAGTACTTC.

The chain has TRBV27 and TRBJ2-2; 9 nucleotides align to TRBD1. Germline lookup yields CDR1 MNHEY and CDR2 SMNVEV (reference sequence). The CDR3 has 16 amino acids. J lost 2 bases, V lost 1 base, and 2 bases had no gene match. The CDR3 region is CASSLWTGVNTGELFF. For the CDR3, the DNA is TGTGCCAGCAGTTTATGGACAGGGGTTAACACCGGGGAGCTGTTTTTT.

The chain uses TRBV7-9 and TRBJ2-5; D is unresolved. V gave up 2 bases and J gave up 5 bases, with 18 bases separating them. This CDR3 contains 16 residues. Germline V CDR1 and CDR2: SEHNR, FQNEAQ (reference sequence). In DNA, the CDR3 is TGTGCCAGCAGCTTAAATTATAGGGCCTCCGCGGAGACCCAGTACTTC. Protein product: CASSLNYRASAETQYF.

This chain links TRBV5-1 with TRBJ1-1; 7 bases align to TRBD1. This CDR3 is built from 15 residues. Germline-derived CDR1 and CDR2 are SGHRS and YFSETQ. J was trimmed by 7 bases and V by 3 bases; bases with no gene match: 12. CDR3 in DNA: TGCGCCAGCAGCTACGGTAGGACAGGAGAGATTGAAGCTTTCTTT. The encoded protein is CASSYGRTGEIEAFF.

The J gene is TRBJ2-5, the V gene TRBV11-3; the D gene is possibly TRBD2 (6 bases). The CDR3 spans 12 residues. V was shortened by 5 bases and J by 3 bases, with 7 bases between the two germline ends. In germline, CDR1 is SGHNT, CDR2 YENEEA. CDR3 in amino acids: CASSRGEETQYF. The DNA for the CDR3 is TGTGCCAGCAGCCGCGGGGAAGAGACCCAGTACTTC.

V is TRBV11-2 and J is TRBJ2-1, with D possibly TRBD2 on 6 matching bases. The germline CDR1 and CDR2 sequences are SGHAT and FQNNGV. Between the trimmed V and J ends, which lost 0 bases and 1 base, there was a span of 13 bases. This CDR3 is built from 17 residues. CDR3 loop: CASSLDLGGWSYNEQFF. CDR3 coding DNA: TGTGCCAGCAGCTTAGATTTGGGGGGATGGTCCTACAATGAGCAGTTCTTC.

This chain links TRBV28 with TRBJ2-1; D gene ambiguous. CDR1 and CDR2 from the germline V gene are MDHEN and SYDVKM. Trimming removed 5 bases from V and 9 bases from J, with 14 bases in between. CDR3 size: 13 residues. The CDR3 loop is CASSPPVPGEQFF. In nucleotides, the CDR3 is TGTGCCAGCAGTCCCCCGGTGCCTGGTGAGCAGTTCTTC.

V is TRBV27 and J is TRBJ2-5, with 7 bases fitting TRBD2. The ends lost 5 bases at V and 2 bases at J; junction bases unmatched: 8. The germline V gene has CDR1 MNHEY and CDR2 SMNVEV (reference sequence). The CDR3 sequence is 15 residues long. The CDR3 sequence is CASSPPGLPQETQYF. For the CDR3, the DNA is TGTGCCAGCAGTCCACCGGGACTACCACAAGAGACCCAGTACTTC.

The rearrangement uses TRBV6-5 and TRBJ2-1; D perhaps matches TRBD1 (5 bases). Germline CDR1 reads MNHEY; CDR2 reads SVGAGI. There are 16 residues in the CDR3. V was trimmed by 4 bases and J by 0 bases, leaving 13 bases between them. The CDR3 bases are TGTGCCAGCAGTTTAGCCAGGACACTCTCCTACAATGAGCAGTTCTTC. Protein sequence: CASSLARTLSYNEQFF.

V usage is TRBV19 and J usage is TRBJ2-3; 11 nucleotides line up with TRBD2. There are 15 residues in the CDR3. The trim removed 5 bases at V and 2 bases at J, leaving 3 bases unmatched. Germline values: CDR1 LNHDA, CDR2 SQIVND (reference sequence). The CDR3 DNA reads TGTGCCAGTAGTCCGACTAGCGGGAACACAGATACGCAGTATTTT. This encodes CASSPTSGNTDTQYF. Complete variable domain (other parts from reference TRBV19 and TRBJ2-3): DGGITQSPKYLFRKEGQNVTLSCEQNLNHDAMYWYRQDPGQGLRLIYYSQIVNDFQKGDIAEGYSVSREKKESFPLTVTSAQKNPTAFYLCASSPTSGNTDTQYFGPGTRLTVL.

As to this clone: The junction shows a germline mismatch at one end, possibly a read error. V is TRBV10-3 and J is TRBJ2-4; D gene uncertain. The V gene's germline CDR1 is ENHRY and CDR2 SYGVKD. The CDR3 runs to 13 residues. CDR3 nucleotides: TGCGAGAGTATCGAACACCTCAAAAACATTCAGTACTTC. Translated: CESIEHLKNIQYF.

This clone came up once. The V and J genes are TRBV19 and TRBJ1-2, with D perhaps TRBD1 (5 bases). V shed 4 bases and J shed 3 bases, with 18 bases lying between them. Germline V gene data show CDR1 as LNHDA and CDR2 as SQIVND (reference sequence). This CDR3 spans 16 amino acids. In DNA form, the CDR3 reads TGTGCCAGTAGTACAGCAGGGTTCCCTGACTACTATGGCTACACCTTC. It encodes CASSTAGFPDYYGYTF.

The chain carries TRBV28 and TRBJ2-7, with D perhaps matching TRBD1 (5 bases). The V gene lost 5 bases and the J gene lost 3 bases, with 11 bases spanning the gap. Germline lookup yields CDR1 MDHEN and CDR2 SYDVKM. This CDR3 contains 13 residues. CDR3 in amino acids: CASSPPGNYEQYF. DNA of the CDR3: TGTGCCAGCAGTCCCCCAGGGAACTACGAGCAGTACTTC.

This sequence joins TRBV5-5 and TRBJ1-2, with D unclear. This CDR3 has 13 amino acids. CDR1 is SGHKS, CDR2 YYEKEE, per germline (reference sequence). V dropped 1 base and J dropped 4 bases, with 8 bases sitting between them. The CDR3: CASSLTEIYGYTF. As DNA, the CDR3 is TGTGCCAGCAGCTTGACAGAAATCTATGGCTACACCTTC.

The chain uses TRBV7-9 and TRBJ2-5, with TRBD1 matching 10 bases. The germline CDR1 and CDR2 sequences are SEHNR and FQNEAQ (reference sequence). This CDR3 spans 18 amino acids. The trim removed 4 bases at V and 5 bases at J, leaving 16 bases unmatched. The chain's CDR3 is CASSWAGDRGPARETQYF. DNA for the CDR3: TGTGCCAGCAGCTGGGCCGGGGACAGGGGACCCGCAAGGGAGACCCAGTACTTC.

The CDR3: CASSYPPPVNTQYF. DNA of the CDR3: TGTGCCAGTAGTTATCCCCCCCCGGTTAATACGCAGTATTTT. The chain employs TRBV19 and TRBJ2-3; D unclear. Germline-derived CDR1 and CDR2 are LNHDA and SQIVND (reference sequence). There are 14 residues in the CDR3. Trimming took off 5 bases at V and 7 bases at J, with 16 bases between the two ends.

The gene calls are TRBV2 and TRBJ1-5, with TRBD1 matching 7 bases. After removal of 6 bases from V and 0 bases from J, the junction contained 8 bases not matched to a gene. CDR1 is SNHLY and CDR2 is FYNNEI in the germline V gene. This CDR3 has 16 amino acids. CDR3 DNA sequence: TGTGCCAGCAGCTGGGACAGTACCTATAGCAATCAGCCCCAGCATTTT. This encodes CASSWDSTYSNQPQHF.

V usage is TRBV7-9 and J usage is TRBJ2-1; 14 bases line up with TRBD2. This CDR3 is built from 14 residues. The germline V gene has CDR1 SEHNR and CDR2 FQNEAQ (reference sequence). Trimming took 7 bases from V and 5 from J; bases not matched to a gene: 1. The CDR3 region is CASKGLAGDNEQFF. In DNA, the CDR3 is TGTGCCAGCAAGGGACTAGCGGGAGACAATGAGCAGTTCTTC.

The CDR3 DNA sequence: TGTGCCAGTTCAGCTGTCACTGAAGCTTTCTTT. Translation: CASSAVTEAFF. The chain links TRBV19 to TRBJ1-1; no clear D. The CDR3 contains 11 residues. CDR1 is LNHDA and CDR2 is SQIVND in the germline V gene (reference sequence). V was cut by 8 bases and J by 4 bases, with 8 bases left in between.

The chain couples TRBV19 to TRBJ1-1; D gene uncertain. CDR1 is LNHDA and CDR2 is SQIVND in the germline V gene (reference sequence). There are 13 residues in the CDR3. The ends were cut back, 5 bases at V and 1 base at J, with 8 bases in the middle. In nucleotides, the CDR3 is TGTGCCAGTAGTTTGTATAGGAACACTGAAGCTTTCTTT. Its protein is CASSLYRNTEAFF.

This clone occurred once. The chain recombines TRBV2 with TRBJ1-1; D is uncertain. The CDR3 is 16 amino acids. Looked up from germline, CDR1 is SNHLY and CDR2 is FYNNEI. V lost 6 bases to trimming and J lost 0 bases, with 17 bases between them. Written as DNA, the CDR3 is TGTGCCAGCAGAGGTCCGGGGTCGAAGCTGAACACTGAAGCTTTCTTT. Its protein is CASRGPGSKLNTEAFF. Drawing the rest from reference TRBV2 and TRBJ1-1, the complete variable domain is EPEVTQTPSHQVTQMGQEVILRCVPISNHLYFYWYRQILGQKVEFLVSFYNNEISEKSEIFDDQFSVERPDGSNFTLKIRSTKLEDSAMYFCASRGPGSKLNTEAFFGQGTRLTVV.

CDR3 sequence (DNA): TGTGCCAGCAGCTTGGGGAACAGGGGGCGCAGCACCGGGGAGCTGTTTTTT. It translates to CASSLGNRGRSTGELFF. The chain combines TRBV5-4 with TRBJ2-2; TRBD1 matches 9 bases. The ends lost 0 bases at V and 4 bases at J; junction bases unmatched: 7. Germline V gives CDR1 SGHNT, CDR2 YYREEE (reference sequence). The CDR3 covers 17 residues.

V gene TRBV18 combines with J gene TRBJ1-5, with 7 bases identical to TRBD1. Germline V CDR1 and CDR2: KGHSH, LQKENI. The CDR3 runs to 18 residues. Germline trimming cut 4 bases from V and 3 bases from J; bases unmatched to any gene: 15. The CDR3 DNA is TGTGCCAGCTCACAGACGAGTATTAAGGGACAGATCAATCAGCCCCAGCATTTT. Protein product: CASSQTSIKGQINQPQHF. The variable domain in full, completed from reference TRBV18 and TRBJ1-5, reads NAGVMQNPRHLVRRRGQEARLRCSPMKGHSHVYWYRQLPEEGLKFMVYLQKENIIDESGMPKERFSAEFPKEGPSILRIQQVVRGDSAAYFCASSQTSIKGQINQPQHFGDGTRLSIL.

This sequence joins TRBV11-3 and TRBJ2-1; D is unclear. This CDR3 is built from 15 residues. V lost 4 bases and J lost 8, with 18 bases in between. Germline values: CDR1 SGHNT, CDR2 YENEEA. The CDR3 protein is CASSSTGLKRYEQFF. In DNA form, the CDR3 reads TGTGCCAGCAGCTCCACGGGCCTGAAAAGGTATGAGCAGTTCTTC.

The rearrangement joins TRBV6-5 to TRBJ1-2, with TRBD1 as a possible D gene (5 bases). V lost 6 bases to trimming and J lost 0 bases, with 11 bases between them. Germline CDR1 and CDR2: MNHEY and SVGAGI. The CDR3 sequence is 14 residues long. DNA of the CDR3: TGTGCCAGCAGCCACCGGGGGGCTAACTATGGCTACACCTTC. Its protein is CASSHRGANYGYTF.

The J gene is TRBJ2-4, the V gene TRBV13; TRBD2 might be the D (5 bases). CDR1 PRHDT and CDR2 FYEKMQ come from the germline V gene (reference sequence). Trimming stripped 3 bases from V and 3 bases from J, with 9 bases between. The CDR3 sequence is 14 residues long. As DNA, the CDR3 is TGTGCCAGCAGCTTCGAGGGAGACAAAAACATTCAGTACTTC. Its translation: CASSFEGDKNIQYF.

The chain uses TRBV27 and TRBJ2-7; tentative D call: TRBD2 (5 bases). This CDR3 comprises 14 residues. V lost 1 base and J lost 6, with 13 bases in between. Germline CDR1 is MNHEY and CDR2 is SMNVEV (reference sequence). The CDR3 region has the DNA TGTGCCAGCAGTTTATTCAGCGGTCGGTCCGAGCAGTACTTC. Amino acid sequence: CASSLFSGRSEQYF.

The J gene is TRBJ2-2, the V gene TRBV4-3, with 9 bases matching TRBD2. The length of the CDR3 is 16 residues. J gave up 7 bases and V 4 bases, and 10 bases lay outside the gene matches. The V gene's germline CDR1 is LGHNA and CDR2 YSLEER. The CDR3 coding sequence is TGCGCCAGCAGCCCAGGAGCGGGAGGTCTCGGCGGGGAGCTGTTTTTT. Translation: CASSPGAGGLGGELFF.

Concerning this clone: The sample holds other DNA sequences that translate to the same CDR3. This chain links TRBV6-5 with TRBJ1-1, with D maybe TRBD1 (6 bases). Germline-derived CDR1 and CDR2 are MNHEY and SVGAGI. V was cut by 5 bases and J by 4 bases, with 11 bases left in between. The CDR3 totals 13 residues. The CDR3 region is CASSPQGGTEAFF. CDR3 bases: TGTGCCAGCAGTCCACAGGGAGGCACTGAAGCTTTCTTT.